A single sample is the source of the 17 T cell receptor beta chains below, sequenced in a study of T-cell memory formation after mild COVID-19. TCRdb independently ran MiXCR on the 5' RACE reads; one entry per CDR3 protein. The sample contains roughly 410,000 distinct CDR3 sequences, less than 25% of which appear only once. Sequencing was done on a sample of PBMCs or a T cell subset sorted from them (not recorded which). The receptors were gathered from an adult woman who had mild COVID-19 (a few samples of this study predate the infection). Cell type and time point are not known.

The gene calls are TRBV20-1 and TRBJ1-2; TRBD1 might be the D (5 bases). This CDR3 has 14 amino acids. V was shortened by 2 bases and J by 5 bases, with 15 bases between the two germline ends. CDR1 and CDR2 from the germline V gene are DFQATT and SNEGSKA (reference sequence). The CDR3 sequence is CSARKAGSEYGYTF. The CDR3 DNA is TGCAGTGCTAGAAAGGCAGGGAGTGAGTATGGCTACACCTTC.

The chain employs TRBV11-2 and TRBJ2-1, with TRBD2 as a possible D gene (6 bases). V was trimmed by 3 bases and J by 10 bases, leaving 10 bases between them. This CDR3 is built from 12 residues. Germline-derived CDR1 and CDR2 are SGHAT and FQNNGV. Here the CDR3 reads CASSLDAGEQFF. The CDR3 DNA follows: TGTGCCAGCAGCTTGGACGCGGGGGAGCAGTTCTTC.

The chain combines TRBV20-1 with TRBJ2-5, with 11 bases aligning to TRBD2. V shed 4 bases and J 4 bases; nucleotides not matched to a gene: 2. The germline CDR1 and CDR2 sequences are DFQATT and SNEGSKA (reference sequence). The CDR3 runs 13 residues. The CDR3 DNA reads TGCAGTGCTACTAGCGGGGGGCGAGAGACCCAGTACTTC. It yields the protein CSATSGGRETQYF.

V usage is TRBV15 and J usage is TRBJ2-7; TRBD1 agrees at 12 bases. V shed 3 bases and J 4 bases; nucleotides not matched to a gene: 10. The CDR3 sequence is 17 residues long. The germline V gene encodes CDR1 LNHNV and CDR2 YYDKDF (reference sequence). As DNA, the CDR3 is TGTGCCACCAGCAGTCCCCCGGGACAGGGGGCAGCATACGAGCAGTACTTC. This gives the protein CATSSPPGQGAAYEQYF.

The gene calls are TRBV4-2 and TRBJ1-1, with D possibly matching TRBD1 (5 bases). V lost 0 bases and J lost 5, with 16 bases in between. The CDR3 extends over 16 amino acids. Germline lookup yields CDR1 LGHNA and CDR2 YNFKEQ. CDR3 loop: CASSQDDQGVGTEAFF. CDR3 DNA sequence: TGTGCCAGCAGCCAAGATGACCAGGGCGTGGGTACTGAAGCTTTCTTT.

Only a few counts were recorded for this clonotype. For the CDR3, the DNA is TGTGCCTGGAACTACGCAACAGGGGAAGAGTTCTTC. Protein product: CAWNYATGEEFF. J is TRBJ2-1 and V is TRBV30; 7 positions agree with TRBD1. J was trimmed by 14 bases and V by 4 bases; bases with no gene match: 11. This CDR3 is 12 amino acids long. CDR1 and CDR2 from the germline V gene are GTSNPN and SVGIG (reference sequence).

This clonotype came up a few times. The CDR3 does not end in the conserved phenylalanine or tryptophan, so this is likely a read error. The limits of the CDR3 on the DNA are not certain, so only TCRdb's listed CDR3 is given. V usage is TRBV11-2 and J usage is TRBJ2-4; the DNA was not used to check the table's D call, TRBD1. The CDR3 numbers 12 amino acids, ends counted. The germline CDR1 and CDR2 sequences are SGHAT and FQNNGV. The CDR3 here is CASSQMGAGFSV.

V is TRBV15 and J is TRBJ2-2; no clear D. Trimming took off 0 bases at V and 5 bases at J, with 7 bases between the two ends. This CDR3 has 14 amino acids. Germline V gives CDR1 LNHNV, CDR2 YYDKDF (reference sequence). This chain's CDR3 is CATSREETTGELFF. The CDR3 DNA sequence: TGTGCCACCAGCAGAGAGGAAACTACCGGGGAGCTGTTTTTT. The complete variable domain, with remaining parts taken from reference TRBV15 and TRBJ2-2, reads DAMVIQNPRYQVTQFGKPVTLSCSQTLNHNVMYWYQQKSSQAPKLLFHYYDKDFNNEADTPDNFQSRRPNTSFCFLDIRSPGLGDTAMYLCATSREETTGELFFGEGSRLTVL.

This clonotype came up once. The V and J genes are TRBV19 and TRBJ1-1; D is possibly TRBD1 (6 bases). V lost 3 bases and J lost 3, with 8 bases in between. This CDR3 is 13 amino acids long. Looked up from germline, CDR1 is LNHDA and CDR2 is SQIVND (reference sequence). The CDR3 region is CASSIRQDTEAFF. The CDR3 DNA reads TGTGCCAGTAGTATCCGACAGGACACTGAAGCTTTCTTT.

A note on this clonotype: At one of its ends the junction is not consistent with the germline gene, which may arise from a read error. This rearrangement joins TRBV4-3 to TRBJ2-5, with 8 bases lining up with TRBD2. Germline CDR1 LGHNA, CDR2 YSLEER. This CDR3 has 15 amino acids. CDR3 amino acids: CASSQYTSGQEIQYF. CDR3 DNA: TGCGCCAGCAGCCAGTATACTAGCGGTCAAGAGATCCAGTACTTC.

This clonotype has more than one count but fewer than ten. The V and J genes are TRBV5-5 and TRBJ1-1; D ambiguous. Germline CDR1 and CDR2: SGHKS and YYEKEE (reference sequence). The CDR3 sequence is 14 residues long. Trimming shortened V by 4 bases and J by 4 bases, and 14 bases separated the two germline ends. The CDR3 here is CASSPPSARTEAFF. In DNA, the CDR3 is TGTGCCAGCAGCCCCCCCTCGGCCCGCACTGAAGCTTTCTTT.

This chain connects TRBV4-1 to TRBJ1-6; D is unresolved. V lost 6 bases, J lost 7 bases, and 19 bases lay in between. The germline CDR1 and CDR2 sequences are MGHRA and YSYEKL. This CDR3 contains 16 residues. The CDR3 here is CASRDPAHQVNSPLHF. DNA for the CDR3: TGCGCCAGCAGGGACCCCGCCCACCAAGTAAATTCACCCCTCCACTTT.

This clonotype has only a few counts. V gene TRBV28 combines with J gene TRBJ2-7; 9 positions agree with TRBD1. The V segment lost 7 bases and the J segment 3 bases; nucleotides outside the gene matches: 7. The CDR3 runs 14 residues. Germline CDR1 reads MDHEN; CDR2 reads SYDVKM. The CDR3 bases are TGTGCCAGCACCCCGGGACAGGGAGGCTACGAGCAGTACTTC. This sequence encodes CASTPGQGGYEQYF.

In its sample, this clonotype was seen a few times. The chain carries TRBV29-1 and TRBJ2-2; D not resolved. CDR3 length equals 15 residues. Germline V gene lookup returns CDR1 SQVTM and CDR2 ANQGSEA. V gave up 0 bases and J gave up 2 bases, with 10 bases separating them. CDR3 coding DNA: TGCAGCGTTGAAGACTCCTCGATCAACACCGGGGAGCTGTTTTTT. This codes for CSVEDSSINTGELFF.

The V and J genes are TRBV7-2 and TRBJ1-1; D is possibly TRBD1 (5 bases). The V gene's germline CDR1 is SGHTA and CDR2 FQGNSA. CDR3 size: 15 residues. V lost 5 bases and J 7 bases, leaving 20 bases between the germline ends. CDR3 loop: CASSGGRVRGHEAFF. The CDR3 DNA sequence: TGTGCCAGCAGCGGAGGCCGGGTGAGGGGTCATGAAGCTTTCTTT.

The chain links TRBV12-3 or TRBV12-4 to TRBJ1-3; D perhaps matches TRBD1 (6 bases). The CDR3 sequence is 15 residues long. Deletions cut 11 bases from V and 0 bases from J, with 17 bases between. CDR3 region: CACTLRGASGNTIYF. The CDR3, as DNA: TGTGCCTGTACTCTTCGGGGGGCCTCTGGAAACACCATATATTTT.

This chain's CDR3 is CASSLGQGWSNQPQHF. CDR3 coding DNA: TGTGCCAGCAGCTTAGGGCAGGGATGGAGCAATCAGCCCCAGCATTTT. The gene calls are TRBV7-2 and TRBJ1-5; a possible D gene is TRBD1 (5 bases). Germline V gene sequence: CDR1 SGHTA, CDR2 FQGNSA. CDR3 length: 16 residues. V was trimmed by 1 base and J by 1 base, leaving 11 bases between them. Looking up the rest from reference TRBV7-2 and TRBJ1-5 gives the full variable domain: GAGVSQSPSNKVTEKGKDVELRCDPISGHTALYWYRQSLGQGLEFLIYFQGNSAPDKSGLPSDRFSAERTGGSVSTLTIQRTQQEDSAVYLCASSLGQGWSNQPQHFGDGTRLSIL.